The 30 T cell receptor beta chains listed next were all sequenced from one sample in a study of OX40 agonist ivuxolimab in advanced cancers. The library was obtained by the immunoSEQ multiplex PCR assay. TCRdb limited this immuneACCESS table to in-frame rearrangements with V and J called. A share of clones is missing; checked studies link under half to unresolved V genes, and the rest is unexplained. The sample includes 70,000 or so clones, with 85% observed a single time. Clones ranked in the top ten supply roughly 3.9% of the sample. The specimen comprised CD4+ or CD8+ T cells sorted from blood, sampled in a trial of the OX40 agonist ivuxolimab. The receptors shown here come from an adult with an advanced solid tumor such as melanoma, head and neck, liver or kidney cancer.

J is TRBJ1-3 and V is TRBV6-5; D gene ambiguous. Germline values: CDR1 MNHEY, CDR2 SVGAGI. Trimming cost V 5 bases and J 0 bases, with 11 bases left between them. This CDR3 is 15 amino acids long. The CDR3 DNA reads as TGTGCCAGCAGTACCCGGGATAACTCTGGAAACACCATATATTTT. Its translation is CASSTRDNSGNTIYF.

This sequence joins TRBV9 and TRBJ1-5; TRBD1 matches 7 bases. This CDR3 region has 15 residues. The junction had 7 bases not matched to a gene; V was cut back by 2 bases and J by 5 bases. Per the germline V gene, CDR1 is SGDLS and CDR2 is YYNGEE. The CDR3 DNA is TGTGCCAGCAGCGTGGGGCAGGGGGGGTATCAGCCCCAGCATTTT. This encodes CASSVGQGGYQPQHF. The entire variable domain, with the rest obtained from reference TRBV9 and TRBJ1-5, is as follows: DSGVTQTPKHLITATGQRVTLRCSPRSGDLSVYWYQQSLDQGLQFLIQYYNGEERAKGNILERFSAQQFPDLHSELNLSSLELGDSALYFCASSVGQGGYQPQHFGDGTRLSIL.

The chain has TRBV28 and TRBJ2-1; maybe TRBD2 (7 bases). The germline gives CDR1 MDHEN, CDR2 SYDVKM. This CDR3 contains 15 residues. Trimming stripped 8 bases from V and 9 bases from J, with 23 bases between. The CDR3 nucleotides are TGTGCCAGCCAGAGGGGGGGGCGGGAGTTCGGTGAGCAGTTCTTC. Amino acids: CASQRGGREFGEQFF.

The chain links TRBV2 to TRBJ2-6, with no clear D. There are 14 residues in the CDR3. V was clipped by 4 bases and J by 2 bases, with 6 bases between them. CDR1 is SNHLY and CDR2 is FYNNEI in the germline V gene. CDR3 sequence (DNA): TGTGCCAGCAGTGCCCAGACTGGGGCCAACGTCCTGACTTTC. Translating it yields CASSAQTGANVLTF.

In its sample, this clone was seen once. CDR3 sequence: CASMLGPTGGYEQYF. As DNA, the CDR3 is TGTGCCAGCATGCTTGGCCCGACAGGGGGCTACGAGCAGTACTTC. The gene calls are TRBV6-1 and TRBJ2-7; 9 bases line up with TRBD1. Germline loops: CDR1 MNHNS, CDR2 SASEGT. V was clipped by 7 bases and J by 3 bases; unmatched bases: 10. The CDR3 spans 15 residues.

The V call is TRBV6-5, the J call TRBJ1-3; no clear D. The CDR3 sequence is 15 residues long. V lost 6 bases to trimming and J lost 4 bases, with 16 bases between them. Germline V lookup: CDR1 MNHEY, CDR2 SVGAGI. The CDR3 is CASRPPGPGGNTIYF. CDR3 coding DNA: TGTGCCAGCAGGCCACCGGGTCCAGGAGGAAACACCATATATTTT.

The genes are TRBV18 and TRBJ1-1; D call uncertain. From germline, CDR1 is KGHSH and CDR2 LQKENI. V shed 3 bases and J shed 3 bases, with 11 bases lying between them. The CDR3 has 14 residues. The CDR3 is CASSPLGRDTEAFF. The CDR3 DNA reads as TGTGCCAGCTCACCGCTCGGTAGGGACACTGAAGCTTTCTTT.

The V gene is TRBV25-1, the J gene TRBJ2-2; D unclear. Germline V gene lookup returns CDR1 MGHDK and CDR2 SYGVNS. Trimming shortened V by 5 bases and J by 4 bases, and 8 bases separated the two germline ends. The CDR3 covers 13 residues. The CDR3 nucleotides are TGTGCCAGCAGTATCCCAGGCACCGGGGAGCTGTTTTTT. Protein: CASSIPGTGELFF.

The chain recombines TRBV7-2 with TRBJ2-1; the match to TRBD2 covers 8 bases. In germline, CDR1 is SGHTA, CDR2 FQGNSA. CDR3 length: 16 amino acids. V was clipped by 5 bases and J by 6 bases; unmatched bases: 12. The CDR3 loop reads CASSPQKGTSFNEQFF. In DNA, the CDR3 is TGTGCCAGCAGCCCTCAAAAAGGGACTAGTTTCAATGAGCAGTTCTTC.

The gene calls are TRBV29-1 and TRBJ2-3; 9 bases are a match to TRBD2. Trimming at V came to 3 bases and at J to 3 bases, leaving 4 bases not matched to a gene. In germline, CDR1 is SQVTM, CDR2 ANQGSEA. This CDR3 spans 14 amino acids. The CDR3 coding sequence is TGCAGCGTTGATCGGGCGGGAGGGACAGATACGCAGTATTTT. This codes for CSVDRAGGTDTQYF.

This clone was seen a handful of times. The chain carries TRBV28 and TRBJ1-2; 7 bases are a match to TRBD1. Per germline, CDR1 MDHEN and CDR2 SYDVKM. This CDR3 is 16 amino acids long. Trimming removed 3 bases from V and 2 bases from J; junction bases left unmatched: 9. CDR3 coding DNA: TGTGCCAGCAGTTTGCCTGGCCAGGGGGACAACTATGGCTACACCTTC. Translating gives CASSLPGQGDNYGYTF.

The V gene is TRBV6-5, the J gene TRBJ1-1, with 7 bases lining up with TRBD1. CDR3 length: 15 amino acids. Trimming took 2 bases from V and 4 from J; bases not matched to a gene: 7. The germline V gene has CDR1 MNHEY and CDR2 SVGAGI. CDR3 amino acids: CASSYHGQGGTEAFF. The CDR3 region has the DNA TGTGCCAGCAGTTACCACGGGCAGGGGGGCACTGAAGCTTTCTTT.

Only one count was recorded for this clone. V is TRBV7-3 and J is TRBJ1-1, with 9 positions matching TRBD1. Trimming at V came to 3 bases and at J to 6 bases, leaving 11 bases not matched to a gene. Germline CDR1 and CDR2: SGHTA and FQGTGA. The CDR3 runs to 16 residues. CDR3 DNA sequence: TGTGCCAGCAGCTTTCGACCTAACAGGGGGCGTTCTGAAGCTTTCTTT. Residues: CASSFRPNRGRSEAFF.

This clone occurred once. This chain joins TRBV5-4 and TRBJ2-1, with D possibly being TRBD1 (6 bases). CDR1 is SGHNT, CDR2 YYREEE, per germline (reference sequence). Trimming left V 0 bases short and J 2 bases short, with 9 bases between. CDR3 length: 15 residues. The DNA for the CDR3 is TGTGCCAGCAGCTTGGAACAGGGTCCCTACAATGAGCAGTTCTTC. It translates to CASSLEQGPYNEQFF.

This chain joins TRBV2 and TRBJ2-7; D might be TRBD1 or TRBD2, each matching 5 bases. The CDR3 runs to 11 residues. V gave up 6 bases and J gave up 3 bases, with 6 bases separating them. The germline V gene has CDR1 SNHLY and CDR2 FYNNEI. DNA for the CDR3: TGTGCCAGCAGGAGGGGCTACGAGCAGTACTTC. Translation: CASRRGYEQYF.

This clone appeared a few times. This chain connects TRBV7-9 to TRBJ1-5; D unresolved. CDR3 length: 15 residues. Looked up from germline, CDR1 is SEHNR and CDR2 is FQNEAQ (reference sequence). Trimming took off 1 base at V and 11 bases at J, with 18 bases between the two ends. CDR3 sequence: CASSLEGYPLSAQHF. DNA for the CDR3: TGTGCCAGCAGCTTAGAAGGGTACCCGTTATCAGCCCAGCATTTT.

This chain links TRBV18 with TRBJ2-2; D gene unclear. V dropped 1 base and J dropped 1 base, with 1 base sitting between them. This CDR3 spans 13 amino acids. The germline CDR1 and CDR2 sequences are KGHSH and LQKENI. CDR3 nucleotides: TGTGCCAGCTCACCACTGAACACCGGGGAGCTGTTTTTT. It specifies CASSPLNTGELFF.

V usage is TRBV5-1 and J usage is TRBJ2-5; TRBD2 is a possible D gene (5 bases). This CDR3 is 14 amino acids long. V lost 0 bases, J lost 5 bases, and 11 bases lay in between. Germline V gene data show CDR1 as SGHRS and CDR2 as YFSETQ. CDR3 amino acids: CASSLGGGEETQYF. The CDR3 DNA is TGCGCCAGCAGCTTGGGAGGAGGTGAGGAGACCCAGTACTTC.

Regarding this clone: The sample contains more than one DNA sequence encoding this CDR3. The CDR3 loop reads CASSPQGNTEAFF. CDR3 coding DNA: TGTGCCAGCAGTCCCCAGGGGAACACTGAAGCTTTCTTT. This chain uses TRBV7-2 with TRBJ1-1; possible D gene TRBD1, 5 bases. V was clipped by 6 bases and J by 1 base, with 9 bases between them. The germline gives CDR1 SGHTA, CDR2 FQGNSA. The CDR3 has 13 amino acids. Looking up the rest from reference TRBV7-2 and TRBJ1-1 gives the full variable domain: GAGVSQSPSNKVTEKGKDVELRCDPISGHTALYWYRQSLGQGLEFLIYFQGNSAPDKSGLPSDRFSAERTGGSVSTLTIQRTQQEDSAVYLCASSPQGNTEAFFGQGTRLTVV.

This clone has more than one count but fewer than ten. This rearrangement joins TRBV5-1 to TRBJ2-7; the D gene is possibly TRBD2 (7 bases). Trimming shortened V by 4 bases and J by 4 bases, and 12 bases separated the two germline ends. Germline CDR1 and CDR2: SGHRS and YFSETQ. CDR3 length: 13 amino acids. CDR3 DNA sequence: TGCGCCAGCAGCCCGGGGGGCATTTACGAGCAGTACTTC. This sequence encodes CASSPGGIYEQYF. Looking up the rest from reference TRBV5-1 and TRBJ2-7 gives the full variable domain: KAGVTQTPRYLIKTRGQQVTLSCSPISGHRSVSWYQQTPGQGLQFLFEYFSETQRNKGNFPGRFSGRQFSNSRSEMNVSTLELGDSALYLCASSPGGIYEQYFGPGTRLTVT.

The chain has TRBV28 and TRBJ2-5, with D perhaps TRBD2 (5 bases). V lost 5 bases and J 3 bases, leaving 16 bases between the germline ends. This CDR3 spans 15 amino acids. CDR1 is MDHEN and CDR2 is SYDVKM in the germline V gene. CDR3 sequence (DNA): TGTGCCAGCAGTGCGGGCGTGGCAGACGAAGAGACCCAGTACTTC. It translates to CASSAGVADEETQYF.

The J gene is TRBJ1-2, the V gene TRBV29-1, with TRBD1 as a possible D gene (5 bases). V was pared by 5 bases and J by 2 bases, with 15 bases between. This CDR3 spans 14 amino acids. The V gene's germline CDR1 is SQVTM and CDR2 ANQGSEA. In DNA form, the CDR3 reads TGCAGCGTTACCGACAGCGCCCCAAACTATGGCTACACCTTC. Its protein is CSVTDSAPNYGYTF.

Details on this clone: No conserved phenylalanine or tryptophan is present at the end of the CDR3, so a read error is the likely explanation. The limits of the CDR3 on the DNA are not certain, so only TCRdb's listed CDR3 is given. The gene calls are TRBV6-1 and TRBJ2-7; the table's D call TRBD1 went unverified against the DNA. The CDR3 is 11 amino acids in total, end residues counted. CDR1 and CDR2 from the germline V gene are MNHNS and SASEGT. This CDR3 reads CASYRDREFLY.

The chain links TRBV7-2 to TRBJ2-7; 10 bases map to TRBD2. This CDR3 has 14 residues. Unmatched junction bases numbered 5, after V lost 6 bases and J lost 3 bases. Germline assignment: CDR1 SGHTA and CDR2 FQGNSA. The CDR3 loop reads CASRTLAGVYEQYF. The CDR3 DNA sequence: TGTGCCAGCAGGACTCTAGCGGGAGTCTACGAGCAGTACTTC.

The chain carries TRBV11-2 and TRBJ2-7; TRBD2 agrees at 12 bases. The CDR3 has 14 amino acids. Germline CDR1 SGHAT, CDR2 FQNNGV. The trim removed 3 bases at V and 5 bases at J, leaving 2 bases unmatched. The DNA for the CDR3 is TGTGCCAGCAGCTTGACTAGCGGGAGTCACGAGCAGTACTTC. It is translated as CASSLTSGSHEQYF.

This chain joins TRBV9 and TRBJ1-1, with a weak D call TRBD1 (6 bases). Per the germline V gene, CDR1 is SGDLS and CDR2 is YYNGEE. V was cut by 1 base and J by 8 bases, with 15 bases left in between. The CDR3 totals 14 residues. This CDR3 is CASSVTIWGQEAFF. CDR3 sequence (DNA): TGTGCCAGCAGCGTAACCATATGGGGGCAGGAAGCTTTCTTT.

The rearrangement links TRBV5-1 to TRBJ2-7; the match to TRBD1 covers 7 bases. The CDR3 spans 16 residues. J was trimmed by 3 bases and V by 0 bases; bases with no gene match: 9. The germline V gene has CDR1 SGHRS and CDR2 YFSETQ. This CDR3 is CASSLAQGLPLYEQYF. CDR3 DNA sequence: TGCGCCAGCAGCTTGGCACAGGGGTTACCCCTCTACGAGCAGTACTTC. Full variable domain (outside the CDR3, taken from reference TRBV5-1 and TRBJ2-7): KAGVTQTPRYLIKTRGQQVTLSCSPISGHRSVSWYQQTPGQGLQFLFEYFSETQRNKGNFPGRFSGRQFSNSRSEMNVSTLELGDSALYLCASSLAQGLPLYEQYFGPGTRLTVT.

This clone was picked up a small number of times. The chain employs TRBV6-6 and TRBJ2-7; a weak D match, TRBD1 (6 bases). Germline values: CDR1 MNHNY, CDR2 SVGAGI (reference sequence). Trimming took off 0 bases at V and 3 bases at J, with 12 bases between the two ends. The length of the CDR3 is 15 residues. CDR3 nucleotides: TGTGCCAGCAGTTACTCAGGGGGTCCCGACTACGAGCAGTACTTC. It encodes CASSYSGGPDYEQYF.

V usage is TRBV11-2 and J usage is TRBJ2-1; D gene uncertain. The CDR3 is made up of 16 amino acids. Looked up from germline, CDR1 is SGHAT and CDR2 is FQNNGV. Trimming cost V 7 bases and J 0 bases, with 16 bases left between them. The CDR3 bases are TGTGCCAGCACCGTCGCGGCTAGAAGCTCCTACAATGAGCAGTTCTTC. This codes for CASTVAARSSYNEQFF.

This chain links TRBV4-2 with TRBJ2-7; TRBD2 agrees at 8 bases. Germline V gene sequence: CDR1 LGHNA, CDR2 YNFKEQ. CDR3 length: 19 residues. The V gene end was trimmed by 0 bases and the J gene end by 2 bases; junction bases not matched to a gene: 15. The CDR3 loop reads CASSQDPRSSGPTTYEQYF. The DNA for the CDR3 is TGTGCCAGCAGCCAAGATCCCCGATCTAGCGGGCCGACCACCTACGAGCAGTACTTC.